The rows below give T cell receptor beta chains drawn from one sample of a study of cytotoxic CD8 clonotypes in ibrutinib-treated CLL. The assay was immunoSEQ multiplex PCR, and TCRdb's table has in-frame clones only and misses some. Of around 21,000 clones listed, 74% are singletons. The sequencing here drew on PBMCs, taken before ibrutinib treatment. The receptors here all came from a human donor with chronic lymphocytic leukemia. Each CDR3 is given with its conserved first and last residue. Fields, in order: D gene, V gene, clone size, J gene, CDR3 protein, CDR3 DNA. The D gene is left open where the match is weak. Clone size is shown for a subset of rows, as once, few, many or a class of expanded clone.

d_call: TRBD1; v_call: TRBV28; clone_size: .; j_call: TRBJ2-6; cdr3_aa: CASSLTTGAGANVLTF; cdr3_nt: TGTGCCAGCAGTTTAACGACAGGGGCTGGGGCCAACGTCCTGACTTTC
d_call: .; v_call: TRBV28; clone_size: .; j_call: TRBJ2-3; cdr3_aa: CASSSPTSSGTDTQYF; cdr3_nt: TGTGCCAGCAGTTCCCCGACTAGTTCTGGCACAGATACGCAGTATTTT
d_call: .; v_call: TRBV30; clone_size: .; j_call: TRBJ2-5; cdr3_aa: CAWSVQGPETQYF; cdr3_nt: TGTGCCTGGAGCGTCCAGGGGCCGGAGACCCAGTACTTC
d_call: .; v_call: TRBV7-8; clone_size: .; j_call: TRBJ2-1; cdr3_aa: CASSAYGSSYNEQFF; cdr3_nt: TGTGCCAGCAGCGCCTACGGGAGCTCCTACAATGAGCAGTTCTTC
d_call: .; v_call: TRBV4-2; clone_size: .; j_call: TRBJ2-1; cdr3_aa: CASSPRGEGDYNEQFF; cdr3_nt: TGTGCCAGCAGCCCGAGGGGGGAAGGAGACTACAATGAGCAGTTCTTC
d_call: .; v_call: TRBV2; clone_size: .; j_call: TRBJ2-3; cdr3_aa: CASTPMARGSDTQYF; cdr3_nt: TGTGCCAGCACCCCTATGGCACGGGGGTCAGATACGCAGTATTTT
d_call: .; v_call: TRBV6-6; clone_size: once; j_call: TRBJ2-2; cdr3_aa: CASSYSGGELFF; cdr3_nt: TGTGCCAGCAGTTACTCCGGCGGGGAGCTGTTTTTT
d_call: .; v_call: TRBV11-2; clone_size: .; j_call: TRBJ1-2; cdr3_aa: CASSLGGVGYTF; cdr3_nt: TGTGCCAGCAGCTTAGGGGGGGTCGGCTACACCTTC
d_call: .; v_call: TRBV30; clone_size: .; j_call: TRBJ1-5; cdr3_aa: CAWRTGGSNQPQHF; cdr3_nt: TGTGCCTGGAGAACTGGGGGCAGCAATCAGCCCCAGCATTTT
d_call: .; v_call: TRBV5-1; clone_size: .; j_call: TRBJ2-6; cdr3_aa: CASTYQGLTSGANVLTF; cdr3_nt: TGCGCCAGCACCTATCAGGGACTGACCTCTGGGGCCAACGTCCTGACTTTC
d_call: TRBD1; v_call: TRBV6-6; clone_size: .; j_call: TRBJ2-7; cdr3_aa: CASSYFRTGNF; cdr3_nt: TGTGCCAGCAGTTACTTCAGGACAGGGAACTTC
d_call: TRBD2; v_call: TRBV10-1; clone_size: .; j_call: TRBJ2-1; cdr3_aa: CASSRPGLAGGPYGEQFF; cdr3_nt: TGCGCCAGCAGCCGACCGGGACTAGCGGGAGGGCCATACGGAGAGCAGTTCTTC
d_call: TRBD1; v_call: TRBV10-3; clone_size: .; j_call: TRBJ1-2; cdr3_aa: CAISESAAVGGNYGYTF; cdr3_nt: TGTGCCATCAGTGAGTCAGCGGCGGTAGGGGGCAATTATGGCTACACCTTC
d_call: TRBD1; v_call: TRBV30; clone_size: .; j_call: TRBJ2-5; cdr3_aa: CAWSGDRGGETQYF; cdr3_nt: TGTGCCTGGAGTGGGGACAGGGGGGGAGAGACCCAGTACTTC
d_call: .; v_call: TRBV19; clone_size: medium-sized; j_call: TRBJ2-3; cdr3_aa: CASSLGPETDTQYF; cdr3_nt: TGTGCCAGTAGTTTGGGACCCGAAACAGATACGCAGTATTTT
d_call: .; v_call: TRBV20-1; clone_size: .; j_call: TRBJ1-1; cdr3_aa: CSAPAGGAFF; cdr3_nt: TGCAGTGCCCCAGCGGGGGGAGCTTTCTTT
d_call: .; v_call: TRBV7-9; clone_size: .; j_call: TRBJ2-1; cdr3_aa: CASSHQGNEQFF; cdr3_nt: TGTGCCAGCAGCCATCAGGGTAATGAGCAGTTCTTC
d_call: .; v_call: TRBV11-2; clone_size: once; j_call: TRBJ2-1; cdr3_aa: CASSPGYLTSSNEQFF; cdr3_nt: TGTGCCAGCAGCCCCGGTTATCTGACAAGTTCTAATGAGCAGTTCTTC
d_call: .; v_call: TRBV19; clone_size: once; j_call: TRBJ1-3; cdr3_aa: CASSIDSGTNTIYF; cdr3_nt: TGTGCCAGTAGTATAGATTCGGGGACGAACACCATATATTTT
d_call: .; v_call: TRBV7-8; clone_size: few; j_call: TRBJ1-5; cdr3_aa: CASSLARVGGQPQHF; cdr3_nt: TGTGCCAGCAGCTTAGCGCGGGTGGGGGGACAGCCCCAGCATTTT
d_call: .; v_call: TRBV28; clone_size: .; j_call: TRBJ1-2; cdr3_aa: CASEEGDYGYTF; cdr3_nt: TGTGCCAGCGAGGAGGGCGACTATGGCTACACCTTC
d_call: TRBD2; v_call: TRBV28; clone_size: .; j_call: TRBJ2-6; cdr3_aa: CASSLTSGRAGANVLTF; cdr3_nt: TGTGCCAGCAGTTTAACTAGCGGGAGGGCTGGGGCCAACGTCCTGACTTTC
d_call: TRBD2; v_call: TRBV11-3; clone_size: once; j_call: TRBJ2-1; cdr3_aa: CASSLGARGGSYNEQFF; cdr3_nt: TGTGCCAGCAGCTTAGGTGCGCGCGGGGGGTCCTACAATGAGCAGTTCTTC
d_call: TRBD2; v_call: TRBV16; clone_size: .; j_call: TRBJ2-1; cdr3_aa: CASSQLSRTSSGSHEQFF; cdr3_nt: TGTGCCAGCAGCCAATTGTCTAGAACGTCTAGCGGGAGCCATGAGCAGTTCTTC
d_call: .; v_call: TRBV13; clone_size: .; j_call: TRBJ2-2; cdr3_aa: CASSPVGVGELFF; cdr3_nt: TGTGCCAGCAGCCCGGTAGGGGTCGGGGAGCTGTTTTTT
d_call: TRBD2; v_call: TRBV30; clone_size: .; j_call: TRBJ2-2; cdr3_aa: CAWSKPWGRVGELFF; cdr3_nt: TGTGCCTGGAGCAAACCCTGGGGGAGGGTCGGGGAGCTGTTTTTT
d_call: TRBD2; v_call: TRBV2; clone_size: .; j_call: TRBJ2-2; cdr3_aa: CASSEETGTSGRTGELFF; cdr3_nt: TGTGCCAGCAGTGAAGAAACCGGGACTAGCGGGAGAACCGGGGAGCTGTTTTTT
d_call: .; v_call: TRBV6-1; clone_size: .; j_call: TRBJ2-7; cdr3_aa: CASSVAGTYEQYF; cdr3_nt: TGTGCCAGCAGTGTGGCAGGGACCTACGAGCAGTACTTC
d_call: .; v_call: TRBV11-2; clone_size: .; j_call: TRBJ1-3; cdr3_aa: CASRIGNTIYF; cdr3_nt: TGTGCCAGCAGGATTGGAAACACCATATATTTT
d_call: .; v_call: TRBV6-5; clone_size: .; j_call: TRBJ2-1; cdr3_aa: CASSRDLWVNEQFF; cdr3_nt: TGTGCCAGCAGTCGGGATTTGTGGGTCAATGAGCAGTTCTTC
d_call: .; v_call: TRBV27; clone_size: few; j_call: TRBJ1-1; cdr3_aa: CASSQQGNTEAFF; cdr3_nt: TGTGCCAGCAGCCAGCAGGGGAACACTGAAGCTTTCTTT
d_call: TRBD2; v_call: TRBV27; clone_size: .; j_call: TRBJ2-3; cdr3_aa: CASSSRLAGSADTQYF; cdr3_nt: TGTGCCAGCAGTTCCAGATTAGCGGGATCAGCAGATACGCAGTATTTT
d_call: .; v_call: TRBV28; clone_size: few; j_call: TRBJ2-3; cdr3_aa: CASSFLGGDTQYF; cdr3_nt: TGTGCCAGCAGTTTCTTGGGCGGAGATACGCAGTATTTT
d_call: .; v_call: TRBV28; clone_size: few; j_call: TRBJ1-2; cdr3_aa: CASAAGGAPLWYGYTF; cdr3_nt: TGTGCCTCAGCAGCCGGCGGGGCACCCCTTTGGTATGGCTACACCTTC
d_call: .; v_call: TRBV9; clone_size: .; j_call: TRBJ1-2; cdr3_aa: CASSVGPGREDGYTF; cdr3_nt: TGTGCCAGCAGCGTTGGCCCAGGACGGGAGGATGGCTACACCTTC
d_call: .; v_call: TRBV6-6; clone_size: .; j_call: TRBJ1-2; cdr3_aa: CASNEGVGYTF; cdr3_nt: TGTGCCAGCAACGAGGGAGTAGGCTACACCTTC
d_call: TRBD2; v_call: TRBV28; clone_size: .; j_call: TRBJ2-2; cdr3_aa: CASSLSGGRVSTGELFF; cdr3_nt: TGTGCCAGCAGTTTATCAGGCGGGAGGGTCAGCACCGGGGAGCTGTTTTTT
d_call: .; v_call: TRBV7-9; clone_size: .; j_call: TRBJ1-3; cdr3_aa: CASSPNEGNTIYF; cdr3_nt: TGTGCCAGCAGCCCAAATGAGGGAAACACCATATATTTT
d_call: TRBD1; v_call: TRBV11-2; clone_size: .; j_call: TRBJ2-5; cdr3_aa: CASSSPTGGTETQYF; cdr3_nt: TGTGCCAGCAGCTCGCCAACAGGGGGGACGGAGACCCAGTACTTC